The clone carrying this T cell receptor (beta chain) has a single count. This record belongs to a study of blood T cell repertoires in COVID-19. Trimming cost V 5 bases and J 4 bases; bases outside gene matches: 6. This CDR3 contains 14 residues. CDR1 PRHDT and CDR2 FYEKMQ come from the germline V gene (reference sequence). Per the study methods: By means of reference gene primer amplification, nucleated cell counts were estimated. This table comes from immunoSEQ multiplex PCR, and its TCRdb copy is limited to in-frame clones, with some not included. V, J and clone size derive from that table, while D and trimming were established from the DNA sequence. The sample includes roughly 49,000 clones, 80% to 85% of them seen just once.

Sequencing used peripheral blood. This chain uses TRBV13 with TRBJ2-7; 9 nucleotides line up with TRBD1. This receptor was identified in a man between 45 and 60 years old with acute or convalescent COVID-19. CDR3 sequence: CASSRGTGLYEQYF. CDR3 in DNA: TGTGCCAGCAGCCGCGGGACAGGGTTGTACGAGCAGTACTTC.